This TCR beta chain was captured in a study of beta chain features in type 1 diabetes. Findings and caveats of the study: Shortening that was moderate but significant affected the TCRB CDR3s of Type 1 diabetes patients in all four CD4+ subsets.

All sorted populations exceeded 98% purity. This clone was observed a handful of times. What it recognizes is unknown. V lost 3 bases and J lost 4, with 5 bases in between. Germline assignment: CDR1 KGHSH and CDR2 LQKENI. This CDR3 comprises 12 residues. Of the isolated RNA, all was reverse transcribed, and so the sequenced material was expressed TCRB transcripts. Here immunoSEQ multiplex PCR was the method, and the copy in TCRdb shows in-frame clones only, minus some. This sample yields 250,000 to 300,000 clones, of which around an eighth are seen a single time; under 0.02% belongs to the top ten. Sequenced material: naive CD4+ T cells from blood. The receptor comes from a man aged 25-45 years with type 1 diabetes. The chain uses TRBV18 and TRBJ2-3; no clear D gene. The CDR3 here is CASSPAPDTQYF. The CDR3 nucleotides read TGTGCCAGCTCACCTGCGCCAGATACGCAGTATTTT.